The 27 T cell receptor beta chains given below trace back to one sample, sequenced in a study of T cell responses to AZD1222 COVID-19 vaccine. The table came from immunoSEQ multiplex PCR; TCRdb's copy has only in-frame clones and leaves some out. The table records 90,000 to 100,000 clones, about 85% of them present only once. Sequenced material: peripheral blood, taken on day 0 of AZD1222 vaccination. These receptors all stem from an adult in good health.

CDR3 loop: CATSRDQGSYYGYTF. As DNA, the CDR3 is TGTGCCACCAGCAGAGATCAAGGCAGCTACTATGGCTACACCTTC. This chain links TRBV15 with TRBJ1-2; no clear D gene. Trimming took off 0 bases at V and 3 bases at J, with 11 bases between the two ends. Germline CDR1 reads LNHNV; CDR2 reads YYDKDF (reference sequence). CDR3 length: 15 residues.

CDR3 DNA sequence: TGTGCCAGCAGTTACTCGAGGAAGGGGAACACCATATATTTT. It yields the protein CASSYSRKGNTIYF. V gene TRBV6-6 combines with J gene TRBJ1-3; a weak D match, TRBD1 (5 bases). Germline values: CDR1 MNHNY, CDR2 SVGAGI (reference sequence). The CDR3 contains 14 residues. V was clipped by 0 bases and J by 7 bases, with 10 bases between them.

The genes are TRBV19 and TRBJ1-1; TRBD1 is a possible D gene (6 bases). With 6 bases removed from V and 5 bases from J, the gap between germline ends came to 16 bases. This CDR3 has 14 residues. Looked up from germline, CDR1 is LNHDA and CDR2 is SQIVND (reference sequence). CDR3 sequence reads: CASSYQGSGTEAFF. The CDR3 coding sequence is TGTGCCAGTAGCTATCAGGGGAGTGGGACTGAAGCTTTCTTT.

In nucleotides, the CDR3 is TGCGCCAGCAGCCCGGCCGGCGGGACCTACGAGCAGTACTTC. Amino acids: CASSPAGGTYEQYF. This chain joins TRBV5-1 and TRBJ2-7, with D possibly TRBD2 on 6 matching bases. The CDR3 has 14 amino acids. The germline V gene encodes CDR1 SGHRS and CDR2 YFSETQ. The germline V and J ends were trimmed by 4 bases and 2 bases, with 13 bases remaining between them.

This chain links TRBV19 with TRBJ1-2; D is perhaps TRBD1 (5 bases). The CDR3 is 16 residues long. Trimming removed 6 bases at V and 2 bases at J, with 19 bases between. CDR1 is LNHDA and CDR2 is SQIVND in the germline V gene (reference sequence). For the CDR3, the DNA is TGTGCCAGTAGCGTCGGCGGGGGTCCCGTAAACTATGGCTACACCTTC. The encoded protein is CASSVGGGPVNYGYTF.

The J gene is TRBJ2-1, the V gene TRBV9; 7 nucleotides line up with TRBD2. The V gene's germline CDR1 is SGDLS and CDR2 YYNGEE. The V segment lost 0 bases and the J segment 6 bases; nucleotides outside the gene matches: 6. The CDR3 totals 15 residues. The CDR3 here is CASSVGGGATNEQFF. The DNA of the CDR3 is TGTGCCAGCAGCGTAGGCGGGGGAGCGACCAATGAGCAGTTCTTC.

The chain employs TRBV7-2 and TRBJ1-1; TRBD1 matches 7 bases. The V segment lost 1 base and the J segment 1 base; nucleotides outside the gene matches: 3. There are 15 residues in the CDR3. Germline CDR1 and CDR2: SGHTA and FQGNSA. The CDR3 bases are TGTGCCAGCAGCTTAGAAGGGACAGCGAACACTGAAGCTTTCTTT. This encodes CASSLEGTANTEAFF.

The V call is TRBV14, the J call TRBJ2-4; no reliable D call. The CDR3 is 17 residues long. The germline V and J ends were trimmed by 6 bases and 2 bases, with 20 bases remaining between them. Germline CDR1 SGHDN, CDR2 FVKESK. This CDR3 is CASSLSEQVPTKNIQYF. The CDR3 coding sequence is TGTGCCAGCAGTCTATCTGAGCAGGTACCAACCAAAAACATTCAGTACTTC.

The V call is TRBV6-2 or TRBV6-3, the J call TRBJ2-5, with 8 bases fitting TRBD2. This CDR3 comprises 16 residues. Germline V CDR1 and CDR2: MNHEY, SVGEGT. V trimming: 1 base; J trimming: 1 base; junction bases outside the gene matches: 5. The CDR3 DNA sequence: TGTGCCAGCAGTTACTGGGTAGCGGGGAGCCAAGAGACCCAGTACTTC. Amino acids: CASSYWVAGSQETQYF.

The chain combines TRBV7-2 with TRBJ2-5; a weak D match, TRBD2 (6 bases). V was shortened by 4 bases and J by 2 bases, with 11 bases between the two germline ends. This CDR3 is built from 14 residues. Germline assignment: CDR1 SGHTA and CDR2 FQGNSA. CDR3 coding DNA: TGTGCCAGCAGCTCGTGGGCGGGGCAAGAGACCCAGTACTTC. This translates into CASSSWAGQETQYF.

The chain combines TRBV7-9 with TRBJ1-1; 8 nucleotides match TRBD1. The CDR3 extends over 15 amino acids. From germline, CDR1 is SEHNR and CDR2 FQNEAQ (reference sequence). The ends lost 4 bases at V and 1 base at J; junction bases unmatched: 5. Here the CDR3 DNA reads TGTGCCAGCAGCTGGAAGGGACAGGCGAACACTGAAGCTTTCTTT. Its translation is CASSWKGQANTEAFF.

A few counts support this clone. V gene TRBV2 combines with J gene TRBJ2-2; 8 nucleotides agree with TRBD2. V lost 7 bases and J lost 4; bases outside the gene matches: 8. This CDR3 spans 15 amino acids. From germline, CDR1 is SNHLY and CDR2 FYNNEI. Here the CDR3 reads CASTTGGRGTGELFF. Here the CDR3 DNA reads TGTGCCAGCACAACGGGGGGGCGCGGCACCGGGGAGCTGTTTTTT.

The genes are TRBV4-3 and TRBJ2-2; 11 bases are shared with TRBD1. In germline, CDR1 is LGHNA, CDR2 YSLEER. This CDR3 spans 20 amino acids. V dropped 3 bases and J dropped 4; count of bases not matched to a gene: 16. CDR3 nucleotide sequence: TGCGCCAGCAGCCAGTCAGCAGCAATCCAGGACAGGGGGCTCACCGGGGAGCTGTTTTTT. Amino acid sequence: CASSQSAAIQDRGLTGELFF.

This chain uses TRBV7-2 with TRBJ1-3; 9 bases are shared with TRBD1. The CDR3 spans 14 residues. The trim removed 6 bases at V and 5 bases at J, leaving 5 bases unmatched. Germline CDR1 is SGHTA and CDR2 is FQGNSA. The CDR3 nucleotides are TGTGCCAGCAGACAAGGGACAGGGAGAAACACCATATATTTT. Its translation: CASRQGTGRNTIYF.

The chain carries TRBV12-3 or TRBV12-4 and TRBJ1-6; D is undetermined. V was pared by 4 bases and J by 9 bases, with 10 bases between. The CDR3 totals 13 residues. CDR3 protein: CASSWAESSPLHF. CDR3 sequence (DNA): TGTGCCAGCAGTTGGGCCGAAAGTTCACCCCTCCACTTT.

V gene TRBV19 combines with J gene TRBJ1-1; 7 bases map to TRBD1. The CDR3 is 15 residues long. The V gene's germline CDR1 is LNHDA and CDR2 SQIVND (reference sequence). The trim removed 7 bases at V and 4 bases at J, leaving 12 bases unmatched. The CDR3 here is CASTSQGGFGTEAFF. CDR3 DNA sequence: TGTGCCAGTACCTCTCAGGGGGGTTTCGGCACTGAAGCTTTCTTT.

V and J are TRBV28 and TRBJ1-2, with D perhaps TRBD1 (6 bases). The CDR3 runs to 14 residues. V shed 7 bases and J shed 4 bases, with 16 bases lying between them. Per germline, CDR1 MDHEN and CDR2 SYDVKM. The CDR3 loop is CASIPPGASYGYTF. Here the CDR3 DNA reads TGTGCCAGCATCCCCCCGGGGGCAAGCTATGGCTACACCTTC.

The V and J genes are TRBV18 and TRBJ2-4; D remains unclear. Germline CDR1 reads KGHSH; CDR2 reads LQKENI. CDR3 length equals 14 residues. The V end was cut by 3 bases, the J end by 4 bases, with 10 bases between. The CDR3 is CASSPGGLKNIQYF. In DNA form, the CDR3 reads TGTGCCAGCTCACCCGGCGGTCTAAAAAACATTCAGTACTTC.

This clone was detected once. The chain carries TRBV27 and TRBJ1-1, with 7 bases that match TRBD1. This CDR3 has 14 residues. Per germline, CDR1 MNHEY and CDR2 SMNVEV (reference sequence). The V and J ends lost 6 bases and 6 bases, in that order; junction bases with no gene match: 10. The CDR3: CASRPLLGQSEAFF. The CDR3 nucleotides read TGTGCCAGCAGACCCCTACTGGGACAGTCTGAAGCTTTCTTT.

This chain connects TRBV5-1 to TRBJ1-2, with 8 bases that match TRBD1. Germline CDR1 is SGHRS and CDR2 is YFSETQ. Germline trimming cut 3 bases from V and 4 bases from J; bases unmatched to any gene: 5. The CDR3 has 14 amino acids. CDR3 sequence: CASSWGTGRYGYTF. CDR3 nucleotide sequence: TGCGCCAGCAGCTGGGGGACAGGACGCTATGGCTACACCTTC. Based on the CDR3 plus reference TRBV5-1 and TRBJ1-2, the full variable domain is KAGVTQTPRYLIKTRGQQVTLSCSPISGHRSVSWYQQTPGQGLQFLFEYFSETQRNKGNFPGRFSGRQFSNSRSEMNVSTLELGDSALYLCASSWGTGRYGYTFGSGTRLTVV.

The chain joins TRBV11-2 to TRBJ2-1, with TRBD1 matching over 10 bases. V gave up 5 bases and J gave up 2 bases; unmatched junction bases: 3. The CDR3 covers 15 residues. Germline loops: CDR1 SGHAT, CDR2 FQNNGV. The CDR3 DNA is TGTGCCAGCAGCCTGACAGGGGGCCCCTACAATGAGCAGTTCTTC. It codes for CASSLTGGPYNEQFF.

A remark on this clone: Other DNA sequences within the sample encode an identical CDR3. The V and J genes are TRBV24-1 and TRBJ1-5; D is ambiguous. Germline assignment: CDR1 KGHDR and CDR2 SFDVKD. The V end lost 7 bases, the J end lost 0 bases, and 3 bases lay between the germline ends. The CDR3 is made up of 12 amino acids. In DNA, the CDR3 is TGTGCCACCAGCGATAGCAATCAGCCCCAGCATTTT. The encoded protein is CATSDSNQPQHF.

The CDR3 sequence: CASRRTGVNQPQHF. The CDR3 DNA reads TGTGCCAGTAGACGGACAGGGGTTAATCAGCCCCAGCATTTT. The V gene is TRBV19, the J gene TRBJ1-5, with 9 positions matching TRBD1. The CDR3 spans 14 residues. CDR1 LNHDA and CDR2 SQIVND come from the germline V gene (reference sequence). V trimming: 6 bases; J trimming: 4 bases; junction bases outside the gene matches: 4.

The J gene is TRBJ1-2, the V gene TRBV10-1; the D is unclear. Germline V CDR1 and CDR2: WNHNN, SYGVQD (reference sequence). The CDR3 totals 13 residues. The V gene lost 4 bases and the J gene lost 3 bases, with 9 bases spanning the gap. The CDR3 spells CASSGRRDYGYTF. CDR3 nucleotides: TGCGCCAGCAGTGGGAGAAGGGACTATGGCTACACCTTC.

The chain is built from TRBV7-9 and TRBJ1-1; 10 bases fit TRBD1. The V gene end was trimmed by 4 bases and the J gene end by 2 bases; junction bases not matched to a gene: 4. Germline CDR1 SEHNR, CDR2 FQNEAQ (reference sequence). The CDR3 is 15 amino acids. Here the CDR3 DNA reads TGTGCCAGCAGCTCATGGGACAGGGGTAACACTGAAGCTTTCTTT. Its translation is CASSSWDRGNTEAFF. Drawing the rest from reference TRBV7-9 and TRBJ1-1, the complete variable domain is DTGVSQNPRHKITKRGQNVTFRCDPISEHNRLYWYRQTLGQGPEFLTYFQNEAQLEKSRLLSDRFSAERPKGSFSTLEIQRTEQGDSAMYLCASSSWDRGNTEAFFGQGTRLTVV.

The chain carries TRBV7-2 and TRBJ2-7; TRBD2 matches 7 bases. Germline V gene sequence: CDR1 SGHTA, CDR2 FQGNSA. This CDR3 has 15 amino acids. The trim removed 1 base at V and 2 bases at J, leaving 5 bases unmatched. The CDR3 region is CASSLGGGTPYEQYF. The DNA of the CDR3 is TGTGCCAGCAGCTTAGGCGGGGGAACCCCCTACGAGCAGTACTTC. Full variable domain (missing parts from reference TRBV7-2 and TRBJ2-7): GAGVSQSPSNKVTEKGKDVELRCDPISGHTALYWYRQSLGQGLEFLIYFQGNSAPDKSGLPSDRFSAERTGGSVSTLTIQRTQQEDSAVYLCASSLGGGTPYEQYFGPGTRLTVT.

The chain joins TRBV19 to TRBJ1-1, with D perhaps TRBD1 (5 bases). V gave up 5 bases and J gave up 2 bases, with 12 bases separating them. The CDR3 is made up of 14 amino acids. Germline V gives CDR1 LNHDA, CDR2 SQIVND (reference sequence). CDR3 in amino acids: CASSAGRKNTEAFF. In DNA form, the CDR3 reads TGTGCCAGTAGTGCGGGACGGAAAAACACTGAAGCTTTCTTT.